The clone carrying this T cell receptor (beta chain) appeared once. In the PCR, 60 Vbeta and 13 Jbeta primers were used. Some clones are missing from TCRdb's copy, which holds only in-frame ones; the method was immunoSEQ multiplex PCR. The table lists some 98,000 clones, about 74% of them singletons. The data were obtained in a study of cytomegalovirus exposure and HLA in healthy donors. The CDR3 has 10 amino acids. Germline V gene data show CDR1 as KGHSH and CDR2 as LQKENI. Trimming shortened V by 6 bases and J by 7 bases, and 6 bases separated the two germline ends. Material: PBMCs. The J gene is TRBJ2-5, the V gene TRBV18, with D possibly being TRBD2 (5 bases). The clonotype was recovered from a female donor in good health and CMV-seronegative. The CDR3 sequence is CASSEGTQYF. CDR3 DNA sequence: TGTGCCAGCTCCGAGGGGACCCAGTACTTC.